The 21 T cell receptor beta chains presented below share a single source sample, sequenced in a study of blood T cell repertoires in COVID-19. The method was immunoSEQ multiplex PCR; TCRdb's version includes in-frame clones alone and lacks a portion of them. This sample carries about 170,000 clones, around 85% of them seen once, and the ten largest clones take approximately 8%. Sequenced material: peripheral blood. The source is a woman of 80 years or more with COVID-19, enrolled during active disease.

The chain recombines TRBV7-9 with TRBJ2-7; D not certain. This CDR3 is 13 amino acids long. Trimming cost V 1 base and J 4 bases, with 8 bases left between them. From germline, CDR1 is SEHNR and CDR2 FQNEAQ (reference sequence). The CDR3 sequence is CASSLVSAYEQYF. In DNA, the CDR3 is TGTGCCAGCAGCTTAGTGTCTGCGTACGAGCAGTACTTC.

This clone came up once. The chain couples TRBV3-1 (or the pseudogene TRBV3-2) to TRBJ2-7; 14 bases fit TRBD2. The CDR3 length is 17 residues. Germline V gives CDR1 LGHDT, CDR2 YNNKEL (reference sequence). The V and J ends lost 3 bases and 1 base, in that order; junction bases with no gene match: 5. The CDR3 loop reads CASSHGTSGSRSYEQYF. The CDR3 DNA reads TGTGCCAGCAGCCACGGGACTAGCGGGAGTAGGTCCTACGAGCAGTACTTC.

J is TRBJ1-5 and V is TRBV27, with D possibly TRBD1 on 6 matching bases. Trimming stripped 3 bases from V and 6 bases from J, with 12 bases between. CDR1 and CDR2 (germline): MNHEY, SMNVEV (reference sequence). This CDR3 is 14 amino acids long. CDR3 in amino acids: CASSFQGMGQPQHF. The CDR3 region has the DNA TGTGCCAGCAGTTTTCAGGGGATGGGTCAGCCCCAGCATTTT.

The rearrangement uses TRBV18 and TRBJ1-1; the D gene is possibly TRBD1 (5 bases). CDR3 length: 14 residues. Trimming left V 2 bases short and J 3 bases short, with 10 bases between. Germline CDR1 reads KGHSH; CDR2 reads LQKENI. The CDR3 loop is CASSPERQYTEAFF. CDR3 nucleotide sequence: TGTGCCAGCTCACCAGAACGACAGTACACTGAAGCTTTCTTT. Drawing the rest from reference TRBV18 and TRBJ1-1, the complete variable domain is NAGVMQNPRHLVRRRGQEARLRCSPMKGHSHVYWYRQLPEEGLKFMVYLQKENIIDESGMPKERFSAEFPKEGPSILRIQQVVRGDSAAYFCASSPERQYTEAFFGQGTRLTVV.

The chain links TRBV6-5 to TRBJ1-5; D is undetermined. The germline gives CDR1 MNHEY, CDR2 SVGAGI. The CDR3 contains 14 residues. V lost 2 bases and J 7 bases, leaving 12 bases between the germline ends. The CDR3 loop reads CASSYTPGGQPQHF. The CDR3 coding sequence is TGTGCCAGCAGTTACACCCCAGGCGGGCAGCCCCAGCATTTT.

The chain joins TRBV6-5 to TRBJ1-3; D remains ambiguous. V was cut by 7 bases and J by 0 bases, with 7 bases left in between. The length of the CDR3 is 13 residues. In germline, CDR1 is MNHEY, CDR2 SVGAGI. CDR3 nucleotides: TGTGCCAGCACAGGTACCTCTGGAAACACCATATATTTT. The encoded protein is CASTGTSGNTIYF.

This chain uses TRBV25-1 with TRBJ2-1, with a possible D match to TRBD2 (5 bases). Per germline, CDR1 MGHDK and CDR2 SYGVNS. There are 16 residues in the CDR3. With 1 base removed from V and 8 bases from J, the gap between germline ends came to 18 bases. Here the CDR3 DNA reads TGTGCCAGCAGTGAATCACTAGGAGTGGGGTCAGATGAGCAGTTCTTC. It codes for CASSESLGVGSDEQFF.

The rearrangement joins TRBV9 to TRBJ2-2; 8 positions agree with TRBD2. The CDR3 is 16 residues long. The V and J ends lost 4 bases and 1 base, in that order; junction bases with no gene match: 6. Germline V gene data show CDR1 as SGDLS and CDR2 as YYNGEE. CDR3 coding DNA: TGTGCCAGCAGCCCCCCCCTAGCGGGGAACACCGGGGAGCTGTTTTTT. Its protein is CASSPPLAGNTGELFF.

The chain carries TRBV5-4 and TRBJ2-3; the D gene is possibly TRBD2 (7 bases). V was clipped by 4 bases and J by 7 bases, with 19 bases between them. The CDR3 extends over 15 amino acids. Germline V lookup: CDR1 SGHNT, CDR2 YYREEE (reference sequence). The CDR3 is CASSPPGGLGNTQYF. CDR3 sequence (DNA): TGTGCCAGCAGCCCGCCGGGGGGCCTAGGAAATACGCAGTATTTT.

The chain links TRBV19 to TRBJ1-3; maybe TRBD1 (5 bases). In germline, CDR1 is LNHDA, CDR2 SQIVND (reference sequence). Trimming left V 5 bases short and J 2 bases short, with 19 bases between. This CDR3 is 17 amino acids long. CDR3 in DNA: TGTGCCAGTAGTTCGCCACCCGGGGGACCCCCTGGAAACACCATATATTTT. Its translation: CASSSPPGGPPGNTIYF.

This chain connects TRBV5-1 to TRBJ2-7; a possible D gene is TRBD2 (6 bases). The CDR3 covers 14 residues. Germline assignment: CDR1 SGHRS and CDR2 YFSETQ. Trimming cost V 3 bases and J 5 bases, with 15 bases left between them. CDR3 in amino acids: CASSSGRGDHEQYF. CDR3 nucleotides: TGCGCCAGCAGCTCCGGGAGAGGGGACCACGAGCAGTACTTC. Supplemented by reference TRBV5-1 and TRBJ2-7, the full variable domain reads KAGVTQTPRYLIKTRGQQVTLSCSPISGHRSVSWYQQTPGQGLQFLFEYFSETQRNKGNFPGRFSGRQFSNSRSEMNVSTLELGDSALYLCASSSGRGDHEQYFGPGTRLTVT.

This chain joins TRBV28 and TRBJ1-6, with 7 bases that match TRBD1. Germline CDR1 reads MDHEN; CDR2 reads SYDVKM. The CDR3 runs 14 residues. The V gene end was trimmed by 7 bases and the J gene end by 9 bases; junction bases not matched to a gene: 9. The CDR3 DNA reads as TGTGCCAGCACAACGGGACAGAGGAGTTCACCCCTCCACTTT. Its protein is CASTTGQRSSPLHF.

The chain employs TRBV14 and TRBJ1-4; 7 bases align to TRBD1. The V segment lost 3 bases and the J segment 8 bases; nucleotides outside the gene matches: 12. From germline, CDR1 is SGHDN and CDR2 FVKESK. The length of the CDR3 is 16 residues. The CDR3 loop is CASSHQTGTVKEKLFF. The CDR3 DNA reads TGTGCCAGCAGCCACCAGACCGGGACAGTAAAAGAAAAACTGTTTTTT.

This chain joins TRBV7-2 and TRBJ1-3; 7 nucleotides line up with TRBD1. Germline CDR1 SGHTA, CDR2 FQGNSA. The CDR3 has 16 amino acids. Trimming took 1 base from V and 4 from J; bases not matched to a gene: 7. The CDR3 loop reads CASSLGGGWYGNTIYF. In DNA form, the CDR3 reads TGTGCCAGCAGCTTAGGAGGGGGCTGGTACGGAAACACCATATATTTT.

The CDR3 reads CAARGEPTDTQYF. CDR3 bases: TGTGCCGCTCGGGGTGAACCCACAGATACGCAGTATTTT. The chain has TRBV6-5 and TRBJ2-3, with TRBD2 as a possible D gene (5 bases). Germline V gene data show CDR1 as MNHEY and CDR2 as SVGAGI. Trimming took off 11 bases at V and 2 bases at J, with 14 bases between the two ends. This CDR3 is built from 13 residues.

CDR3 sequence (DNA): TGCGCCAGCGGGGACACCCCCGGAGCCAAAAACATTCAGTACTTC. It translates to CASGDTPGAKNIQYF. The chain carries TRBV10-2 and TRBJ2-4, with TRBD1 as a possible D gene (6 bases). CDR1 is WSHSY, CDR2 SAAADI, per germline. With 8 bases removed from V and 0 bases from J, the gap between germline ends came to 14 bases. The CDR3 is 15 amino acids.

The chain employs TRBV28 and TRBJ2-1; 7 positions match TRBD2. Looked up from germline, CDR1 is MDHEN and CDR2 is SYDVKM. Losses at the gene ends were 6 bases for V and 10 bases for J; bases not matched to a gene: 12. The CDR3 length is 14 residues. The CDR3, as DNA: TGTGCCAGCAGGGCGAGTGGCGGGAGAGGGGAGCAGTTCTTC. Amino acids: CASRASGGRGEQFF.

The chain recombines TRBV18 with TRBJ1-6; maybe TRBD1 (5 bases). This CDR3 contains 15 residues. V was trimmed by 3 bases and J by 7 bases, leaving 13 bases between them. Germline V gene lookup returns CDR1 KGHSH and CDR2 LQKENI. CDR3 nucleotides: TGTGCCAGCTCACCCGGAAGGGGCCTAAATTCACCCCTCCACTTT. Translated: CASSPGRGLNSPLHF.

The rearrangement joins TRBV19 to TRBJ2-3; 11 nucleotides align to TRBD2. The CDR3 is made up of 14 amino acids. The V gene end was trimmed by 10 bases and the J gene end by 11 bases; junction bases not matched to a gene: 14. Per the germline V gene, CDR1 is LNHDA and CDR2 is SQIVND (reference sequence). The DNA of the CDR3 is TGTGCCACCTCTCCCGGGACTAGCGGATTAAAGCAGTATTTT. It encodes CATSPGTSGLKQYF.

The V gene is TRBV24-1, the J gene TRBJ2-2, with 7 bases identical to TRBD1. Germline V gene lookup returns CDR1 KGHDR and CDR2 SFDVKD. The CDR3 runs 13 residues. V was clipped by 8 bases and J by 4 bases; unmatched bases: 3. CDR3 in amino acids: CATNRDSTGELFF. CDR3 nucleotides: TGTGCCACCAACCGGGACAGCACCGGGGAGCTGTTTTTT.

This clone was picked up one time. The chain combines TRBV6-1 with TRBJ2-7; possible D gene TRBD1, 5 bases. V was clipped by 0 bases and J by 2 bases, with 11 bases between them. The germline V gene has CDR1 MNHNS and CDR2 SASEGT. CDR3 length equals 15 residues. The CDR3 sequence is CASSEAATDTYEQYF. The CDR3 DNA reads TGTGCCAGCAGTGAAGCCGCGACAGACACCTACGAGCAGTACTTC.